The 5 T cell receptor beta chains in this list originate from one sample, sequenced in a study of human T cells and chemical hapten exposure. Time point of the sample: patch test 1, 2 weeks after DPC sensitization. The treatment: therapeutic diphenylcyclopropenone sensitization with weekly scalp DPC. A single record per CDR3 protein comes from TCRdb applying MiXCR to the RACE reads. In the table there are roughly 200,000 distinct CDR3 sequences, about 20% of which are singletons. The source material was whole blood, sampled in connection with sensitization to the hapten diphenylcyclopropenone (DPC). These receptors originate from a woman between 50 and 59 years old with alopecia areata. Some clones in this sample may be carry-over from other donors' samples.

The rearrangement uses TRBV29-1 and TRBJ1-2, with unresolved D. This CDR3 has 14 residues. Germline V gives CDR1 SQVTM, CDR2 ANQGSEA. V lost 4 bases to trimming and J lost 3 bases, with 15 bases between them. The CDR3 sequence is CSVGETGGDYGYTF. Written as DNA, the CDR3 is TGCAGCGTTGGGGAAACGGGAGGCGACTATGGCTACACCTTC.

This clonotype was counted only a few times. The chain uses TRBV6-5 and TRBJ1-2; D unclear. The CDR3 totals 16 residues. Germline lookup yields CDR1 MNHEY and CDR2 SVGAGI. V lost 2 bases and J 5 bases, leaving 18 bases between the germline ends. CDR3 DNA sequence: TGTGCCAGCAGTTACGTATCCTTGGGAGCGATGTATGGCTACACCTTC. Residues: CASSYVSLGAMYGYTF.

This clonotype was observed a handful of times. V usage is TRBV6-2 or TRBV6-3 and J usage is TRBJ2-1; 11 nucleotides line up with TRBD2. Germline V gene sequence: CDR1 MNHEY, CDR2 SVGEGT. The CDR3 totals 18 residues. Trimming took 2 bases from V and 10 from J; bases not matched to a gene: 16. The chain's CDR3 is CASSYPSDGSGRAWEQFF. CDR3 sequence (DNA): TGTGCCAGCAGTTACCCCTCAGACGGTAGCGGGAGGGCCTGGGAGCAGTTCTTC.

The J gene is TRBJ2-1, the V gene TRBV11-3; D gene unclear. Trimming took off 1 base at V and 6 bases at J, with 13 bases between the two ends. This CDR3 is built from 15 residues. CDR1 and CDR2 (germline): SGHNT, YENEEA. This CDR3 is CASSLGPPRTNEQFF. For the CDR3, the DNA is TGTGCCAGCAGCTTAGGTCCCCCTAGGACCAATGAGCAGTTCTTC.

For this clonotype: A much larger clone sits a single nucleotide away, making a read error possible. This rearrangement joins TRBV5-1 to TRBJ2-7, with 9 bases identical to TRBD1. In germline, CDR1 is SGHRS, CDR2 YFSETQ. The CDR3 length is 15 residues. The CDR3 DNA reads as TGCGCCGGCAGCGTTGATACAGGGGGCCCCTACGAGCAGTACTTC. Its protein is CAGSVDTGGPYEQYF.